The 18 T cell receptor beta chains presented below share a single source sample, sequenced in a study of T cells in Graves' hyperthyroidism and ophthalmopathy. Amplification of TCR beta CDR3 regions was performed using RNA transcripts as template. RT-PCR in the first round (using the HTBI primer set) targeted the TCR CDR3. TCRdb analysed the multiplex PCR reads with MiXCR anew, one entry per CDR3 protein. The sample lists around 500,000 distinct CDR3 sequences; less than 15% were seen once. Sequencing was done on a sample of blood. The receptors were gathered from a woman aged 40 to 49 with Graves' hyperthyroidism.

This clonotype showed up many times. V and J are TRBV12-3 or TRBV12-4 and TRBJ1-3; tentatively, D is TRBD1 (6 bases). CDR3 length equals 16 residues. Between the trimmed V and J ends, which lost 5 bases and 0 bases, there was a span of 14 bases. The CDR3 loop reads CASSPGQILSGNTIYF. The CDR3 DNA sequence: TGTGCCAGCAGTCCCGGACAGATCCTCTCTGGAAACACCATATATTTT.

The genes are TRBV25-1 and TRBJ1-4; possibly TRBD1 for D (6 bases). Between the trimmed V and J ends, which lost 2 bases and 4 bases, there was a span of 11 bases. Germline V CDR1 and CDR2: MGHDK, SYGVNS. The CDR3 is 15 residues long. Here the CDR3 reads CASSERGAGNEKLFF. Written as DNA, the CDR3 is TGTGCCAGCAGTGAACGGGGGGCGGGTAATGAAAAACTGTTTTTT.

On this clonotype: Just one base apart from a much larger clone, this may be a read error. V usage is TRBV11-2 and J usage is TRBJ2-3, with TRBD2 matching over 10 bases. Germline CDR1 and CDR2: SGHAT and FQNNGV. There are 15 residues in the CDR3. The CDR3 reads CTSSVWTSGTDTQYF. CDR3 DNA: TGTACCAGCAGCGTATGGACTAGCGGAACAGATACGCAGTATTTT.

The chain carries TRBV20-1 and TRBJ2-3; D is uncertain. V lost 3 bases, J lost 5 bases, and 6 bases lay in between. CDR3 length equals 11 residues. Germline V lookup: CDR1 DFQATT, CDR2 SNEGSKA (reference sequence). CDR3 protein: CSASIEDTQYF. CDR3 DNA: TGCAGTGCTAGCATAGAAGATACGCAGTATTTT.

Worth noting for this clonotype: A much larger clone lies a single base off, so this may be a read error. J is TRBJ2-3 and V is TRBV30; D is tentatively TRBD1 or TRBD2 (6 bases each). The CDR3 runs 15 residues. Germline V gene data show CDR1 as GTSNPN and CDR2 as SVGIG (reference sequence). The CDR3 DNA sequence: TGTACCTGGTCCTGGGGGGCATCCCCTTCGGATACGCAGTATTTT. Its translation: CTWSWGASPSDTQYF. Supplemented by reference TRBV30 and TRBJ2-3, the full variable domain reads SQTIHQWPATLVQPVGSPLSLECTVEGTSNPNLYWYRQAAGRGLQLLFYSVGIGQISSEVPQNLSASRPQDRQFILSSKKLLLSDSGFYLCTWSWGASPSDTQYFGPGTRLTVL.

Ten or more counts support this clonotype. J is TRBJ2-1 and V is TRBV3-1; 10 bases fit TRBD2. CDR3 length: 16 amino acids. V shed 1 base and J 7 bases; nucleotides not matched to a gene: 7. Germline CDR1 is LGHDT and CDR2 is YNNKEL (reference sequence). This chain's CDR3 is CASSQGLAGALNEQFF. The CDR3 DNA is TGTGCCAGCAGCCAAGGGCTAGCGGGAGCCTTGAATGAGCAGTTCTTC.

The sample holds a few counts of this clonotype. V and J are TRBV19 and TRBJ1-3; TRBD1 is a possible D gene (5 bases). Per germline, CDR1 LNHDA and CDR2 SQIVND (reference sequence). The CDR3 length is 13 residues. Deletions cut 9 bases from V and 0 bases from J, with 9 bases between. The CDR3 region has the DNA TGTGCCAGCGGGACGGTCTCTGGAAACACCATATATTTT. This gives the protein CASGTVSGNTIYF.

The chain uses TRBV19 and TRBJ1-2; D is unclear. The CDR3 runs to 11 residues. V lost 7 bases and J lost 3, with 6 bases in between. CDR1 is LNHDA, CDR2 SQIVND, per germline (reference sequence). The CDR3 loop is CASNGDYGYTF. The CDR3 region has the DNA TGTGCCAGTAATGGGGACTATGGCTACACCTTC. Full variable domain (remainder filled in from reference TRBV19 and TRBJ1-2): DGGITQSPKYLFRKEGQNVTLSCEQNLNHDAMYWYRQDPGQGLRLIYYSQIVNDFQKGDIAEGYSVSREKKESFPLTVTSAQKNPTAFYLCASNGDYGYTFGSGTRLTVV.

The table lists this clonotype with many counts. The J gene is TRBJ2-7, the V gene TRBV28; 11 bases are shared with TRBD1. There are 15 residues in the CDR3. CDR1 and CDR2 from the germline V gene are MDHEN and SYDVKM. V shed 6 bases, J shed 6 bases, and the junction held 10 bases outside the gene matches. Written as DNA, the CDR3 is TGTGCCAGCAGCTCGGCAGGGACAGGGGGTCCCGAGCAGTACTTC. It specifies CASSSAGTGGPEQYF.

The CDR3 reads CASSPTSGIVNEQFF. CDR3 nucleotides: TGTGCCAGCAGCCCCACTAGCGGGATAGTCAATGAGCAGTTCTTC. The chain has TRBV9 and TRBJ2-1, with 10 positions matching TRBD2. The junction had 7 bases not matched to a gene; V was cut back by 4 bases and J by 6 bases. Germline-derived CDR1 and CDR2 are SGDLS and YYNGEE. The CDR3 loop spans 15 amino acids.

This clonotype has a count of ten or more. The V call is TRBV24-1, the J call TRBJ1-1; TRBD1 matches at 7 bases. CDR3 size: 14 residues. Germline V CDR1 and CDR2: KGHDR, SFDVKD. Trimming removed 7 bases from V and 8 bases from J; junction bases left unmatched: 12. The CDR3 nucleotides read TGTGCCACCAGCGAGACAGGGTTCTTGGGAGAAGCTTTCTTT. Encoded protein: CATSETGFLGEAFF.

As regards this clonotype: A clone one base away is much larger, so this may be a read error. V gene TRBV11-1 combines with J gene TRBJ2-3; 11 bases are shared with TRBD2. Germline assignment: CDR1 SGHAT and CDR2 FQDESV (reference sequence). This CDR3 region has 15 residues. The CDR3: CASSLLSGRADTRYF. CDR3 nucleotide sequence: TGTGCCAGCAGCTTACTTAGCGGGAGGGCAGATACGCGGTATTTT. Full variable domain (remainder filled in from reference TRBV11-1 and TRBJ2-3): EAEVAQSPRYKITEKSQAVAFWCDPISGHATLYWYRQILGQGPELLVQFQDESVVDDSQLPKDRFSAERLKGVDSTLKIQPAELGDSAMYLCASSLLSGRADTRYFGPGTRLTVL.

This clonotype was picked up a small number of times. Germline and junction disagree at one end, which may indicate a read error. The chain employs TRBV11-2 and TRBJ2-1, with D unresolved. The germline gives CDR1 SGHAT, CDR2 FQNNGV. The CDR3 is 13 residues long. Written as DNA, the CDR3 is TGCGCCAGCAGCCAAGATTGGGCTGGTGAGCAGTTCTTC. Translating it yields CASSQDWAGEQFF.

V and J are TRBV27 and TRBJ1-2; weak D call: TRBD1 (6 bases). V lost 2 bases and J lost 7, with 14 bases in between. Per germline, CDR1 MNHEY and CDR2 SMNVEV (reference sequence). The CDR3 contains 14 residues. CDR3 sequence: CASSLPGALGGYTF. In nucleotides, the CDR3 is TGTGCCAGCAGTTTACCGGGGGCGCTAGGTGGCTACACCTTC.

In its sample, this clonotype was seen many times. The chain is built from TRBV6-5 and TRBJ2-1; TRBD1 is a possible D gene (6 bases). Trimming removed 2 bases at V and 10 bases at J, with 12 bases between. Germline assignment: CDR1 MNHEY and CDR2 SVGAGI. The length of the CDR3 is 13 residues. The CDR3 DNA sequence: TGTGCCAGCAGTTACCTCGGGACACGAGAGCAGTTCTTC. Its translation: CASSYLGTREQFF.

This clonotype was observed at least ten times. The chain uses TRBV12-3 or TRBV12-4 and TRBJ1-5, with D uncertain. This CDR3 has 12 amino acids. V dropped 8 bases and J dropped 2 bases, with 7 bases sitting between them. The CDR3 DNA is TGTGCCAGCCGGGGAGGCAATCAGCCCCAGCATTTT. Its translation is CASRGGNQPQHF.

Only a few counts were recorded for this clonotype. The J gene is TRBJ2-1, the V gene TRBV3-1; 9 bases align to TRBD2. The V gene end was trimmed by 3 bases and the J gene end by 0 bases; junction bases not matched to a gene: 12. Germline assignment: CDR1 LGHDT and CDR2 YNNKEL (reference sequence). This CDR3 is built from 19 residues. CDR3 nucleotides: TGTGCCAGCAGCCAGGTTGGCGGGAGGGTCGGGAGCTCCTACAATGAGCAGTTCTTC. Translating gives CASSQVGGRVGSSYNEQFF.

The chain is built from TRBV7-3 and TRBJ2-2; 12 nucleotides match TRBD1. The CDR3 is made up of 15 amino acids. Trimming took 6 bases from V and 6 from J; bases not matched to a gene: 5. Germline V gene sequence: CDR1 SGHTA, CDR2 FQGTGA. This chain's CDR3 is CASRSGTGGAGELFF. DNA for the CDR3: TGTGCCAGCAGATCCGGGACAGGGGGCGCCGGGGAGCTGTTTTTT.